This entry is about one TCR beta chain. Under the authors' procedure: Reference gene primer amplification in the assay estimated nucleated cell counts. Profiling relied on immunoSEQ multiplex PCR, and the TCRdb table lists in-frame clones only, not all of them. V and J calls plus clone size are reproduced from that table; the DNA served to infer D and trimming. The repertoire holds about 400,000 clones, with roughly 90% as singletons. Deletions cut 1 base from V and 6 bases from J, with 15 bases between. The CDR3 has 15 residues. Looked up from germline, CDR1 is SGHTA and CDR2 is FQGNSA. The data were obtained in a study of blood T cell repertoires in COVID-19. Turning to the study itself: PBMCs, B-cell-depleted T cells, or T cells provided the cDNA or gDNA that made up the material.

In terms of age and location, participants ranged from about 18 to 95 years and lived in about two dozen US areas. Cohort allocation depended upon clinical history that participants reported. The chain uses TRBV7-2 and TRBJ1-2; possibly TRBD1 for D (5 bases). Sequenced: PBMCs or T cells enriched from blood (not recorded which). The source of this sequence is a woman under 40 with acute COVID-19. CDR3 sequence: CASSLDPPGGDGYTF. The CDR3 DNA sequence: TGTGCCAGCAGCTTAGATCCCCCCGGAGGGGATGGCTACACCTTC. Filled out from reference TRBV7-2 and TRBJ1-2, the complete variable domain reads GAGVSQSPSNKVTEKGKDVELRCDPISGHTALYWYRQSLGQGLEFLIYFQGNSAPDKSGLPSDRFSAERTGGSVSTLTIQRTQQEDSAVYLCASSLDPPGGDGYTFGSGTRLTVV.